A single sample is the source of the 14 T cell receptor beta chains below, sequenced in a study of blood T cell repertoires in COVID-19. Profiled with immunoSEQ multiplex PCR; TCRdb holds only in-frame clones, not every one. The sample contains about 350,000 clones, about nine tenths of which appear only once. The sample taken for sequencing was peripheral blood. These receptor sequences come from a man between 25 and 39 years old with COVID-19, enrolled during active disease.

This clone has only a few counts. The genes are TRBV6-5 and TRBJ2-1, with 7 bases fitting TRBD1. This CDR3 has 16 amino acids. Trimming cost V 2 bases and J 3 bases; bases outside gene matches: 7. Germline V gives CDR1 MNHEY, CDR2 SVGAGI. The CDR3 protein is CASSYRIGGYYNEQFF. The CDR3, as DNA: TGTGCCAGCAGTTACAGAATAGGGGGCTACTACAATGAGCAGTTCTTC.

The genes are TRBV5-1 and TRBJ2-5, with a possible D match to TRBD2 (7 bases). This CDR3 has 15 residues. V gave up 0 bases and J gave up 4 bases, with 13 bases separating them. Germline V gene lookup returns CDR1 SGHRS and CDR2 YFSETQ. CDR3 DNA sequence: TGCGCCAGCAGCTTGGAAAGGGGGAGGGGAGAGACCCAGTACTTC. This translates into CASSLERGRGETQYF.

This rearrangement joins TRBV3-1 (or the pseudogene TRBV3-2) to TRBJ2-1; D perhaps matches TRBD2 (6 bases). The V gene's germline CDR1 is LGHDT and CDR2 YNNKEL (reference sequence). Deletions cut 0 bases from V and 10 bases from J, with 10 bases between. The CDR3 sequence is 13 residues long. The CDR3 DNA sequence: TGTGCCAGCAGCCAAGATTGGAGGGACGAGCAGTTCTTC. Its translation: CASSQDWRDEQFF.

The gene calls are TRBV6-6 and TRBJ1-1, with 8 bases that match TRBD1. In germline, CDR1 is MNHNY, CDR2 SVGAGI (reference sequence). The CDR3 runs to 14 residues. Losses at the gene ends were 6 bases for V and 6 bases for J; bases not matched to a gene: 9. Here the CDR3 DNA reads TGTGCCAGCAGCCCTCAGGGGGCGAGCGCTGAAGCTTTCTTT. Protein sequence: CASSPQGASAEAFF.

The chain is built from TRBV11-2 and TRBJ2-1, with 7 bases aligning to TRBD1. Germline CDR1 is SGHAT and CDR2 is FQNNGV. With 0 bases clipped from V and 9 bases from J, the junction kept 2 bases outside the gene matches. This CDR3 has 13 residues. The CDR3 sequence is CASSLEGGIEQFF. CDR3 DNA: TGTGCCAGCAGCTTAGAAGGGGGCATTGAGCAGTTCTTC.

The chain joins TRBV15 to TRBJ1-4; D is perhaps TRBD1 (5 bases). Trimming removed 1 base from V and 0 bases from J, with 9 bases in between. The CDR3 extends over 16 amino acids. Looked up from germline, CDR1 is LNHNV and CDR2 is YYDKDF (reference sequence). The CDR3 is CATSRGGGATNEKLFF. The CDR3 DNA follows: TGTGCCACCAGCAGAGGGGGAGGGGCAACTAATGAAAAACTGTTTTTT.

This clone was observed a handful of times. The CDR3, as DNA: TGTGCCAGTAGTTTGACAGGGGCTAACAATCAGCCCCAGCATTTT. Translation: CASSLTGANNQPQHF. This chain joins TRBV19 and TRBJ1-5, with 8 positions matching TRBD1. Germline V CDR1 and CDR2: LNHDA, SQIVND (reference sequence). The junction had 6 bases not matched to a gene; V was cut back by 5 bases and J by 3 bases. This CDR3 contains 15 residues.

This chain connects TRBV7-6 to TRBJ2-1; TRBD2 aligns across 8 bases. The CDR3 has 17 residues. The V and J ends lost 5 bases and 0 bases, in that order; junction bases with no gene match: 9. Germline-derived CDR1 and CDR2 are SGHVS and FNYEAQ. CDR3 protein: CASSAILAESSYNEQFF. CDR3 DNA sequence: TGTGCCAGCAGCGCTATACTAGCGGAGAGCTCCTACAATGAGCAGTTCTTC.

The chain links TRBV7-2 to TRBJ2-3; D is unresolved. CDR3 length equals 15 residues. Trimming took 1 base from V and 3 from J, leaving 11 bases between them. From germline, CDR1 is SGHTA and CDR2 FQGNSA. The CDR3 sequence is CASSLGPDRTDTQYF. DNA of the CDR3: TGTGCCAGCAGCTTAGGGCCCGATCGAACAGATACGCAGTATTTT. The variable domain in full, with the rest retrieved from reference TRBV7-2 and TRBJ2-3, is GAGVSQSPSNKVTEKGKDVELRCDPISGHTALYWYRQSLGQGLEFLIYFQGNSAPDKSGLPSDRFSAERTGGSVSTLTIQRTQQEDSAVYLCASSLGPDRTDTQYFGPGTRLTVL.

The chain has TRBV7-8 and TRBJ2-7, with D possibly TRBD2 on 5 matching bases. Germline V gene sequence: CDR1 SGHVS, CDR2 FQNEAQ. V lost 0 bases and J 4 bases, leaving 19 bases between the germline ends. This CDR3 has 17 residues. CDR3 nucleotide sequence: TGTGCCAGCAGCTTAGCACTGACTAACGGGGTCCTTTACGAGCAGTACTTC. Its translation is CASSLALTNGVLYEQYF.

Here the CDR3 reads CASRASGTGAYGYTF. The CDR3 nucleotides are TGTGCCAGCAGAGCCTCCGGGACAGGGGCGTATGGCTACACCTTC. The chain employs TRBV28 and TRBJ1-2, with 10 bases matching TRBD1. Trimming took 6 bases from V and 5 from J; bases not matched to a gene: 9. CDR1 and CDR2 from the germline V gene are MDHEN and SYDVKM. CDR3 length: 15 amino acids.

Only one count was recorded for this clone. The chain has TRBV6-5 and TRBJ1-5; weak D call: TRBD1 (6 bases). Deletions cut 5 bases from V and 7 bases from J, with 18 bases between. Looked up from germline, CDR1 is MNHEY and CDR2 is SVGAGI. The CDR3 covers 15 residues. The DNA for the CDR3 is TGTGCCAGCAGTCCCTTGCGGGGGGCAGGCCAGCCCCAGCATTTT. The encoded protein is CASSPLRGAGQPQHF.

The sample holds one count of this clone. V and J are TRBV6-5 and TRBJ2-5; 11 bases line up with TRBD2. The CDR3 is 14 residues long. J was trimmed by 3 bases and V by 6 bases; bases with no gene match: 3. Germline V CDR1 and CDR2: MNHEY, SVGAGI. DNA for the CDR3: TGTGCCAGCAGGGGACTAGCGGCAGAAGAGACCCAGTACTTC. Protein sequence: CASRGLAAEETQYF.

This chain uses TRBV28 with TRBJ2-3; a possible D gene is TRBD2 (6 bases). The CDR3 extends over 15 amino acids. CDR1 MDHEN and CDR2 SYDVKM come from the germline V gene. V lost 3 bases to trimming and J lost 1 base, with 11 bases between them. The CDR3 sequence is CASSFRRDRTDTQYF. The DNA of the CDR3 is TGTGCCAGCAGTTTCAGGCGGGATCGCACAGATACGCAGTATTTT.